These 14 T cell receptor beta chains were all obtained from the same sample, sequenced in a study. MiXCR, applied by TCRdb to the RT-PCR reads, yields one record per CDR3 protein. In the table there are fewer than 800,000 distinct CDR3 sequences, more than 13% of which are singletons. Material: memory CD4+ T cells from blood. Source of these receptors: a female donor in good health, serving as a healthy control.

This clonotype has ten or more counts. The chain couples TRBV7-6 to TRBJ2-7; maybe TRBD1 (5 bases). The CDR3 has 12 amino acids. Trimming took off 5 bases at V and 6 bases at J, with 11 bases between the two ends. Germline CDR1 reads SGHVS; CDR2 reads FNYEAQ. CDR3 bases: TGTGCCAGCAGCCCGCAGGGTACCGAGCAGTACTTC. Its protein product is CASSPQGTEQYF.

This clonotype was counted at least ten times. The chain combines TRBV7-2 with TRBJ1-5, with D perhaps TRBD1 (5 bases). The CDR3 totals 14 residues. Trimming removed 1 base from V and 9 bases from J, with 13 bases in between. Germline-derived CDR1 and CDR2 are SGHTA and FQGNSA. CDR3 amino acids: CASSLGQGGGPQHF. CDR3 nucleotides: TGTGCCAGCAGCTTAGGGCAGGGAGGAGGGCCCCAGCATTTT.

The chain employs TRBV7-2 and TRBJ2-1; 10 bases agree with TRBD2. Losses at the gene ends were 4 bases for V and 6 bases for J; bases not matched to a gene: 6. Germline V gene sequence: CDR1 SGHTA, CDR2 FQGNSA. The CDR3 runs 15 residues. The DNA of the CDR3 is TGTGCCAGCAGCTCCTGGGCTAGCGGGAGCAATGAGCAGTTCTTC. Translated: CASSSWASGSNEQFF.

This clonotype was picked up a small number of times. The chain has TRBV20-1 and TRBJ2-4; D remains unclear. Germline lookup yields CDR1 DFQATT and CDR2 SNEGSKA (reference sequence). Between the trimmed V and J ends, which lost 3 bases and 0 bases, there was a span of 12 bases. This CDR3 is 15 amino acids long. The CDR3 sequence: CSASTGILAKNIQYF. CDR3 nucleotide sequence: TGCAGTGCTAGTACTGGGATACTAGCCAAAAACATTCAGTACTTC.

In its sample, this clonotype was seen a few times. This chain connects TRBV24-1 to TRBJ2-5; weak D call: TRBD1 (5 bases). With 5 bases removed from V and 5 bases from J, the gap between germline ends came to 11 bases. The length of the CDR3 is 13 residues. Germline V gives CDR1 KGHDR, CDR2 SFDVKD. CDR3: CATSVPGWETQYF. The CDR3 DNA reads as TGTGCCACCAGTGTACCAGGGTGGGAGACCCAGTACTTC.

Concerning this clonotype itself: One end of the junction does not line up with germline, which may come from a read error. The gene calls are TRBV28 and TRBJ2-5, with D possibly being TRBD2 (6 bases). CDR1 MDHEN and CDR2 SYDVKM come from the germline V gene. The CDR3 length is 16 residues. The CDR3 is CASITPLGTGQQTQYF. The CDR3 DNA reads TGTGCCAGCATTACACCTCTAGGGACTGGCCAACAGACCCAGTACTTC. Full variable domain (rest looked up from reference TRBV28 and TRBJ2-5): DVKVTQSSRYLVKRTGEKVFLECVQDMDHENMFWYRQDPGLGLRLIYFSYDVKMKEKGDIPEGYSVSREKKERFSLILESASTNQTSMYLCASITPLGTGQQTQYFGPGTRLLVL.

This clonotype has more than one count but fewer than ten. The CDR3 DNA follows: TGTGCCAGCAGCCGCCCCGGGGGATATACGCAGTATTTT. Protein sequence: CASSRPGGYTQYF. The chain carries TRBV3-1 and TRBJ2-3; D is possibly TRBD2 (6 bases). The V gene lost 4 bases and the J gene lost 7 bases, with 12 bases spanning the gap. The germline CDR1 and CDR2 sequences are LGHDT and YNNKEL (reference sequence). This CDR3 region has 13 residues.

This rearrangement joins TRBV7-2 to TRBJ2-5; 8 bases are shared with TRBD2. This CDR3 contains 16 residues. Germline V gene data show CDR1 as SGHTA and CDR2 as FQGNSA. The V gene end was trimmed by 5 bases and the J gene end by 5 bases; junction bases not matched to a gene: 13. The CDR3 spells CASSPGGAGVGETQYF. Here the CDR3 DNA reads TGTGCCAGCAGCCCGGGAGGAGCGGGAGTCGGGGAGACCCAGTACTTC. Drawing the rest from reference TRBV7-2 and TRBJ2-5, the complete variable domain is GAGVSQSPSNKVTEKGKDVELRCDPISGHTALYWYRQSLGQGLEFLIYFQGNSAPDKSGLPSDRFSAERTGGSVSTLTIQRTQQEDSAVYLCASSPGGAGVGETQYFGPGTRLLVL.

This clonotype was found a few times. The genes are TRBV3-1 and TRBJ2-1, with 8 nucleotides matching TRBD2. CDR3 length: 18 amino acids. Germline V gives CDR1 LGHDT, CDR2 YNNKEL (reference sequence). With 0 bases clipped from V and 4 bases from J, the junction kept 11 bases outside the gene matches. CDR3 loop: CASSQDWGSGTDYNEQFF. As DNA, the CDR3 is TGTGCCAGCAGCCAAGATTGGGGTAGCGGGACCGATTACAATGAGCAGTTCTTC.

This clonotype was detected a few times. For the CDR3, the DNA is TGTGCCAGCAGTTTAAGGCTAGCGGGAGGCCACGGCTCCTACGAGCAGTACTTC. Encoded protein: CASSLRLAGGHGSYEQYF. The chain links TRBV12-3 or TRBV12-4 to TRBJ2-7; 11 nucleotides line up with TRBD2. The CDR3 contains 18 residues. Germline trimming cut 2 bases from V and 0 bases from J; bases unmatched to any gene: 9.

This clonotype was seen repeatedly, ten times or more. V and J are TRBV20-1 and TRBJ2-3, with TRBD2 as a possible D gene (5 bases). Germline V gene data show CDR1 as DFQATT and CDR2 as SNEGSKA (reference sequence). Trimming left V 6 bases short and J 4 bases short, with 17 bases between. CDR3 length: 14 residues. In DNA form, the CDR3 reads TGCAGTGCCCCGAGGGCTAGGTGGGCAGATACGCAGTATTTT. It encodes CSAPRARWADTQYF.

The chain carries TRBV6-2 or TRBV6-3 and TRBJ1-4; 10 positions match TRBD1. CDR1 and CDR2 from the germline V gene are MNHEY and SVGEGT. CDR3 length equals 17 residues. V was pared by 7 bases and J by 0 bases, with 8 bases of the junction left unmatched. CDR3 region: CASTQGQGKATNEKLFF. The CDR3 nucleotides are TGTGCCAGCACCCAGGGACAGGGGAAGGCAACTAATGAAAAACTGTTTTTT.

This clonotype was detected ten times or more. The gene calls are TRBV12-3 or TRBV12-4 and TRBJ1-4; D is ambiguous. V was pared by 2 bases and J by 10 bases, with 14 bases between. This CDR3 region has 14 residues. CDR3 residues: CASSLWGTEGKLFF. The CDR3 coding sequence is TGTGCCAGCAGTTTATGGGGAACGGAGGGAAAACTGTTTTTT.

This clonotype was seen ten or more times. CDR3 nucleotides: TGTGCCACCAGTGATCTCCGGGGTAGCGGGGCCTACAATGAGCAGTTCTTC. It codes for CATSDLRGSGAYNEQFF. This chain joins TRBV24-1 and TRBJ2-1; TRBD2 matches 8 bases. CDR3 length: 17 amino acids. Germline assignment: CDR1 KGHDR and CDR2 SFDVKD. With 3 bases clipped from V and 2 bases from J, the junction kept 8 bases outside the gene matches.